This T cell receptor beta chain was identified during a study of shared clonotypes between healthy human individuals. CDR1 and CDR2 from the germline V gene are SGHRS and YFSETQ. The CDR3 runs 16 residues. V shed 4 bases and J 0 bases; nucleotides not matched to a gene: 5. Here immunoSEQ multiplex PCR was the method, and the copy in TCRdb shows in-frame clones only, minus some. The repertoire holds roughly 2,300,000 clones, with less than 95% as singletons. The sample taken for sequencing was naive CD4+ T cells from PBMCs. Subset indicated: CD45RA+ positively selected. This chain joins TRBV5-1 and TRBJ1-4; 8 positions agree with TRBD1. The sequence came from a man between 18 and 29 years old in good health. Some clones in this sample may be carry-over from other donors' samples. The CDR3 spells CASSPPTGATNEKLFF. CDR3 sequence (DNA): TGCGCCAGCAGCCCCCCGACAGGGGCAACTAATGAAAAACTGTTTTTT.